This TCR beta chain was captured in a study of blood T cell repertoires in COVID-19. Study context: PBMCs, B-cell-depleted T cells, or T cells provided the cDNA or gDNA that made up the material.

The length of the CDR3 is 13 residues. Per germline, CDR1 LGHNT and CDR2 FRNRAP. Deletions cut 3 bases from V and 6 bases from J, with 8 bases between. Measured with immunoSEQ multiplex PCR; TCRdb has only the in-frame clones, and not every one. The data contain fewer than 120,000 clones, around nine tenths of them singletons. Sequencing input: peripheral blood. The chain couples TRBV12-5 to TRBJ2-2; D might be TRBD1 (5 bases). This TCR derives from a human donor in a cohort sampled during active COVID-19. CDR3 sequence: CASGLDRPGELFF. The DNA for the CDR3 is TGTGCTAGTGGTTTAGACAGACCCGGGGAGCTGTTTTTT.